This entry lists 32 T cell receptor beta chains sequenced from one sample in a study of T cell changes during pregnancy in multiple sclerosis. Profiling relied on immunoSEQ multiplex PCR, and the TCRdb table lists in-frame clones only, not all of them. The table records around 110,000 clones, about 90% of them present only once. The material was peripheral blood, obtained before pregnancy. The receptors were gathered from a female donor with multiple sclerosis, enrolled in a pregnancy study.

V is TRBV18 and J is TRBJ1-2; 9 bases line up with TRBD1. J gave up 8 bases and V 3 bases, and 16 bases lay outside the gene matches. Germline lookup yields CDR1 KGHSH and CDR2 LQKENI. The CDR3 loop spans 17 amino acids. CDR3 sequence: CASSPLNSGQGDGGYTF. DNA of the CDR3: TGTGCCAGCTCACCGTTAAATTCGGGACAGGGAGATGGCGGCTACACCTTC.

This chain links TRBV12-5 with TRBJ1-3; the D gene is possibly TRBD1 (6 bases). CDR1 is LGHNT, CDR2 FRNRAP, per germline. This CDR3 contains 17 residues. Trimming cost V 0 bases and J 3 bases, with 15 bases left between them. The CDR3: CASGLVPAGADGNTIYF. CDR3 bases: TGTGCTAGTGGTTTGGTACCGGCAGGGGCCGATGGAAACACCATATATTTT.

This rearrangement joins TRBV19 to TRBJ1-4; D gene unclear. The CDR3 runs 16 residues. V was clipped by 6 bases and J by 5 bases, with 19 bases between them. Looked up from germline, CDR1 is LNHDA and CDR2 is SQIVND (reference sequence). The DNA of the CDR3 is TGTGCCAGTAGGCTTACAGAGAGGGTTCGCAATGAAAAACTGTTTTTT. Its translation: CASRLTERVRNEKLFF.

The J gene is TRBJ2-2, the V gene TRBV11-3; 13 nucleotides agree with TRBD2. In germline, CDR1 is SGHNT, CDR2 YENEEA. Trimming took 5 bases from V and 4 from J; bases not matched to a gene: 1. The CDR3 extends over 15 amino acids. The CDR3 bases are TGTGCCAGCAGCAGACTAGCGGGAGGCACCGGGGAGCTGTTTTTT. This sequence encodes CASSRLAGGTGELFF.

The chain joins TRBV28 to TRBJ1-1; 9 positions match TRBD1. CDR1 and CDR2 (germline): MDHEN, SYDVKM. V was pared by 2 bases and J by 4 bases, with 5 bases of the junction left unmatched. CDR3 length: 15 residues. The CDR3 protein is CASSLTGTGFTEAFF. CDR3 bases: TGTGCCAGCAGTTTAACGGGGACAGGGTTCACTGAAGCTTTCTTT.

This clone occurred once. CDR3 residues: CASSYRDTNYGYTF. CDR3 DNA sequence: TGTGCCAGCAGTTACCGGGACACGAACTATGGCTACACCTTC. The chain has TRBV6-6 and TRBJ1-2; perhaps TRBD1 as D (6 bases). The CDR3 contains 14 residues. The V end lost 2 bases, the J end lost 2 bases, and 9 bases lay between the germline ends. Germline loops: CDR1 MNHNY, CDR2 SVGAGI (reference sequence).

J is TRBJ1-4 and V is TRBV7-9; D remains unclear. Deletions cut 3 bases from V and 4 bases from J, with 6 bases between. CDR1 and CDR2 from the germline V gene are SEHNR and FQNEAQ (reference sequence). The CDR3 contains 13 residues. The CDR3 loop is CASSLNSNEKLFF. The CDR3 coding sequence is TGTGCCAGCAGCTTGAACAGTAATGAAAAACTGTTTTTT.

The V and J genes are TRBV10-3 and TRBJ2-7, with 9 positions matching TRBD1. The germline V gene encodes CDR1 ENHRY and CDR2 SYGVKD. The V and J ends lost 7 bases and 3 bases, in that order; junction bases with no gene match: 7. This CDR3 is built from 14 residues. In DNA, the CDR3 is TGTGCCATCATGGGGACAGGGCATAGCTACGAGCAGTACTTC. This encodes CAIMGTGHSYEQYF.

This chain joins TRBV21-1 and TRBJ2-7; the tabulated D call, TRBD1, remains unverified against the DNA. TRBV21-1 is a listed pseudogene. The CDR3 contains 20 residues. The CDR3 reads CASSKRGTADFRDNSYEQYF. The CDR3 DNA is TGTGCCAGCAGCAAACGGGGGACAGCCGACTTCCGGGACAACTCCTACGAGCAGTACTTC.

This chain joins TRBV28 and TRBJ2-1; 14 bases map to TRBD2. Germline V CDR1 and CDR2: MDHEN, SYDVKM. CDR3 length equals 17 residues. Trimming cost V 1 base and J 7 bases; bases outside gene matches: 6. Here the CDR3 reads CASSLSIGLAGGNEQFF. In DNA form, the CDR3 reads TGTGCCAGCAGTTTATCTATAGGACTAGCGGGAGGAAATGAGCAGTTCTTC.

As concerns this clone: The junction does not match germline at one end; this may be a read error. The chain is built from TRBV5-8 and TRBJ1-6, with D perhaps TRBD1 (6 bases). CDR1 and CDR2 from the germline V gene are SGHTS and YDEGEE. CDR3 size: 13 residues. The CDR3 coding sequence is TGTTCCAGCAGCTTGGACAGTTTGTCACCCCTCCACTTT. This codes for CSSSLDSLSPLHF.

The chain carries TRBV5-3 and TRBJ2-7; 10 bases line up with TRBD2. TRBV5-3 is identified as an open reading frame with a role that is uncertain. The CDR3 sequence is 14 residues long. After removal of 5 bases from V and 7 bases from J, the junction contained 9 bases not matched to a gene. The CDR3 sequence is CARRVLAGAGEQYF. Written as DNA, the CDR3 is TGTGCCAGAAGAGTGCTAGCGGGAGCCGGAGAGCAGTACTTC.

The V and J genes are TRBV4-1 and TRBJ1-4; 7 bases line up with TRBD1. V trimming: 1 base; J trimming: 0 bases; junction bases outside the gene matches: 8. Germline V gene lookup returns CDR1 MGHRA and CDR2 YSYEKL. CDR3 length: 18 amino acids. CDR3: CASSQVLQGRTTNEKLFF. The CDR3 nucleotides read TGCGCCAGCAGCCAAGTACTACAGGGGAGAACAACTAATGAAAAACTGTTTTTT.

The J gene is TRBJ1-6, the V gene TRBV6-1; D may be TRBD1 (6 bases). The V gene's germline CDR1 is MNHNS and CDR2 SASEGT. V lost 2 bases, J lost 0 bases, and 17 bases lay in between. The CDR3 spans 19 residues. In DNA, the CDR3 is TGTGCCAGCAGTGAATGGGGGGGCGGGGGGAGCTCCTATAATTCACCCCTCCACTTT. This sequence encodes CASSEWGGGGSSYNSPLHF.

The gene calls are TRBV4-1 and TRBJ1-5; possibly TRBD1 for D (5 bases). With 2 bases removed from V and 7 bases from J, the gap between germline ends came to 12 bases. CDR1 and CDR2 (germline): MGHRA, YSYEKL. The CDR3 totals 14 residues. CDR3 protein: CASSQPGTQQPQHF. For the CDR3, the DNA is TGCGCCAGCAGCCAACCGGGGACTCAACAGCCCCAGCATTTT.

This sequence joins TRBV5-1 and TRBJ2-7; D remains unclear. The V end was cut by 1 base, the J end by 5 bases, with 7 bases between. The germline gives CDR1 SGHRS, CDR2 YFSETQ. The CDR3 runs 12 residues. CDR3 loop: CASSLIPDEQYF. The DNA of the CDR3 is TGCGCCAGCAGCTTGATACCAGACGAGCAGTACTTC. Complete variable domain (other parts from reference TRBV5-1 and TRBJ2-7): KAGVTQTPRYLIKTRGQQVTLSCSPISGHRSVSWYQQTPGQGLQFLFEYFSETQRNKGNFPGRFSGRQFSNSRSEMNVSTLELGDSALYLCASSLIPDEQYFGPGTRLTVT.

This chain connects TRBV14 to TRBJ1-1, with D possibly TRBD1 on 5 matching bases. V gave up 10 bases and J gave up 6 bases, with 18 bases separating them. Germline assignment: CDR1 SGHDN and CDR2 FVKESK. This CDR3 has 13 amino acids. The CDR3: CAIRPDTSAEAFF. CDR3 bases: TGTGCCATTAGACCGGACACTTCGGCTGAAGCTTTCTTT.

This clone was seen a few times. The V and J genes are TRBV7-9 and TRBJ2-7; D gene unclear. The length of the CDR3 is 12 residues. V was trimmed by 5 bases and J by 2 bases, leaving 7 bases between them. Germline V CDR1 and CDR2: SEHNR, FQNEAQ (reference sequence). The CDR3 coding sequence is TGTGCCAGCAGCCCAACAACCTACGAGCAGTACTTC. Translating gives CASSPTTYEQYF. Full variable domain (rest looked up from reference TRBV7-9 and TRBJ2-7): DTGVSQNPRHKITKRGQNVTFRCDPISEHNRLYWYRQTLGQGPEFLTYFQNEAQLEKSRLLSDRFSAERPKGSFSTLEIQRTEQGDSAMYLCASSPTTYEQYFGPGTRLTVT.

The J gene is TRBJ2-7, the V gene TRBV13; the D gene is possibly TRBD2 (5 bases). Germline loops: CDR1 PRHDT, CDR2 FYEKMQ (reference sequence). The CDR3 has 12 residues. Trimming left V 6 bases short and J 4 bases short, with 10 bases between. The CDR3 loop reads CASRGSRYEQYF. The CDR3 DNA is TGTGCCAGCAGAGGGAGTCGGTACGAGCAGTACTTC.

The rearrangement links TRBV19 to TRBJ2-5, with D tentatively TRBD2 (5 bases). The germline V gene encodes CDR1 LNHDA and CDR2 SQIVND (reference sequence). V lost 3 bases and J 5 bases, leaving 13 bases between the germline ends. CDR3 size: 14 residues. CDR3 loop: CASSIDYFRETQYF. CDR3 DNA: TGTGCCAGTAGTATTGACTATTTCAGGGAGACCCAGTACTTC.

Ten or more counts support this clone. CDR3 sequence: CASSLEGSYEQYF. As DNA, the CDR3 is TGTGCCAGCAGTTTGGAGGGATCCTACGAGCAGTACTTC. This rearrangement joins TRBV28 to TRBJ2-7; possibly TRBD2 for D (6 bases). CDR3 size: 13 residues. V gave up 3 bases and J gave up 1 base, with 7 bases separating them. Germline V gene lookup returns CDR1 MDHEN and CDR2 SYDVKM.

V usage is TRBV10-3 and J usage is TRBJ2-2, with 7 bases fitting TRBD2. There are 17 residues in the CDR3. Trimming at V came to 4 bases and at J to 1 base, leaving 9 bases not matched to a gene. Germline loops: CDR1 ENHRY, CDR2 SYGVKD. The CDR3 loop is CAISAQFSGGNTGELFF. DNA of the CDR3: TGTGCCATCAGTGCCCAGTTCTCGGGGGGGAACACCGGGGAGCTGTTTTTT.

The genes are TRBV11-3 and TRBJ1-1, with TRBD1 matching 10 bases. CDR1 and CDR2 (germline): SGHNT, YENEEA. This CDR3 is 20 amino acids long. The ends lost 3 bases at V and 0 bases at J; junction bases unmatched: 16. The CDR3 spells CASSFIFKGGTGALNTEAFF. Written as DNA, the CDR3 is TGTGCCAGCAGCTTCATTTTTAAGGGGGGGACAGGGGCCCTGAACACTGAAGCTTTCTTT.

The chain combines TRBV9 with TRBJ2-1; a possible D gene is TRBD2 (6 bases). CDR1 is SGDLS, CDR2 YYNGEE, per germline. The CDR3 extends over 15 amino acids. The V gene lost 0 bases and the J gene lost 2 bases, with 9 bases spanning the gap. CDR3 sequence reads: CASSVGRAPYNEQFF. CDR3 nucleotides: TGTGCCAGCAGCGTAGGGAGGGCCCCCTACAATGAGCAGTTCTTC.

The chain has TRBV9 and TRBJ1-2, with TRBD1 matching over 7 bases. CDR3 length: 13 amino acids. Looked up from germline, CDR1 is SGDLS and CDR2 is YYNGEE. With 4 bases clipped from V and 7 bases from J, the junction kept 7 bases outside the gene matches. Here the CDR3 DNA reads TGTGCCAGCAGCCCTGACAGGGTAGGTGGCTACACCTTC. Its protein is CASSPDRVGGYTF.

As DNA, the CDR3 is TGTGCCAGCATGCCGGACAGCCTGAACACTGAAGCTTTCTTT. Translated, it gives CASMPDSLNTEAFF. This chain joins TRBV2 and TRBJ1-1; a weak D match, TRBD1 (6 bases). This CDR3 has 14 residues. V lost 7 bases to trimming and J lost 0 bases, with 12 bases between them. CDR1 SNHLY and CDR2 FYNNEI come from the germline V gene.

This clone has just one count. The chain links TRBV5-5 to TRBJ2-5, with D possibly being TRBD2 (6 bases). The CDR3 sequence is 15 residues long. The germline CDR1 and CDR2 sequences are SGHKS and YYEKEE (reference sequence). V lost 0 bases and J 4 bases, leaving 13 bases between the germline ends. The CDR3 DNA reads TGTGCCAGCAGCTTGGAGGTTTCGCGGGGAGAGACCCAGTACTTC. Amino acids: CASSLEVSRGETQYF.

The chain carries TRBV7-9 and TRBJ1-4; TRBD1 matches 10 bases. The J segment lost 3 bases and the V segment lost 7 bases, leaving 8 bases of the junction unmatched. Per the germline V gene, CDR1 is SEHNR and CDR2 is FQNEAQ (reference sequence). This CDR3 spans 16 amino acids. The CDR3 loop is CASIPGQGSSNEKLFF. The CDR3 DNA reads as TGTGCCAGCATTCCGGGACAGGGGTCCTCTAATGAAAAACTGTTTTTT.

The chain recombines TRBV13 with TRBJ1-2, with D tentatively TRBD1 (6 bases). The length of the CDR3 is 14 residues. Between the trimmed V and J ends, which lost 0 bases and 4 bases, there was a span of 9 bases. The V gene's germline CDR1 is PRHDT and CDR2 FYEKMQ (reference sequence). CDR3 nucleotides: TGTGCCAGCAGCTTAGGGCCGGACAGCTATGGCTACACCTTC. It codes for CASSLGPDSYGYTF.

This chain joins TRBV5-6 and TRBJ2-5; 11 nucleotides match TRBD1. The V gene end was trimmed by 6 bases and the J gene end by 5 bases; junction bases not matched to a gene: 12. There are 16 residues in the CDR3. The germline V gene has CDR1 SGHDT and CDR2 YYEEEE. CDR3 coding DNA: TGTGCCAGCATGCGGGACAGGGGGATCCGGGCCGAGACCCAGTACTTC. Its translation is CASMRDRGIRAETQYF. The entire variable domain, with the rest obtained from reference TRBV5-6 and TRBJ2-5, is as follows: DAGVTQSPTHLIKTRGQQVTLRCSPKSGHDTVSWYQQALGQGPQFIFQYYEEEERQRGNFPDRFSGHQFPNYSSELNVNALLLGDSALYLCASMRDRGIRAETQYFGPGTRLLVL.

This rearrangement joins TRBV5-6 to TRBJ2-5, with 7 bases lining up with TRBD2. J lost 2 bases, V lost 4 bases, and 8 bases had no gene match. The CDR3 is 15 amino acids. CDR1 and CDR2 from the germline V gene are SGHDT and YYEEEE. The CDR3 DNA reads TGTGCCAGCAGCGCATTCGGCGGGAGTCAAGAGACCCAGTACTTC. Protein sequence: CASSAFGGSQETQYF.

This chain connects TRBV29-1 to TRBJ2-1; 7 bases match TRBD1. Germline V gene data show CDR1 as SQVTM and CDR2 as ANQGSEA. Trimming at V came to 3 bases and at J to 0 bases, leaving 11 bases not matched to a gene. The CDR3 length is 17 residues. This CDR3 reads CSVDRQGVGSSYNEQFF. As DNA, the CDR3 is TGCAGCGTTGATAGGCAGGGGGTAGGAAGCTCCTACAATGAGCAGTTCTTC.